What follows describes a single T cell receptor (beta chain). Its target is unknown. This sample was included in a study of a mutant IDH1 vaccine in newly diagnosed glioma. Time point reported: week 35, safety follow-up. Every vaccine dose comprised 300 ug of mutant IDH1 20-mer peptide plus topical imiquimod. From germline, CDR1 is SGHDT and CDR2 YYEEEE. Trimming cost V 2 bases and J 5 bases, with 14 bases left between them. This CDR3 spans 16 amino acids. Some clones are missing from TCRdb's copy, which holds only in-frame ones; the method was immunoSEQ multiplex PCR. Of about 68,000 clones listed, 84% were seen once; the top ten hold around 12%.

This receptor was identified in a young man with glioma. Sequenced material: PBMCs, taken from a glioma patient whose treatment included an IDH1 peptide vaccine. This chain joins TRBV5-6 and TRBJ2-6; TRBD2 is a possible D gene (6 bases). CDR3 in DNA: TGTGCCAGCAGCTTTCCGGGACTTGGGTGGGCCAACGTCCTGACTTTC. Residues: CASSFPGLGWANVLTF.